These 20 T cell receptor beta chains originate from one sample sequenced in a study of shared T cell receptors in the human thymus. Data came from immunoSEQ multiplex PCR; TCRdb stores just in-frame clones and leaves some out. The table has some 660,000 clones, more than 75% seen once. The data also belong to a second study, concerning human thymus T cells.

The sample was thymocytes. Every receptor here comes from a boy younger than two with a congenital heart defect.

The chain has TRBV28 and TRBJ1-2; possibly TRBD1 for D (6 bases). This CDR3 comprises 17 residues. V dropped 5 bases and J dropped 6 bases, with 25 bases sitting between them. CDR1 MDHEN and CDR2 SYDVKM come from the germline V gene. The CDR3 region has the DNA TGTGCCAGCAGTCCCGGACAGCTTAGCCCACAGAGAAATGGCTACACCTTC. This translates into CASSPGQLSPQRNGYTF.

This chain links TRBV30 with TRBJ2-2, with TRBD2 identical over 11 bases. Germline assignment: CDR1 GTSNPN and CDR2 SVGIG (reference sequence). The V gene end was trimmed by 5 bases and the J gene end by 7 bases; junction bases not matched to a gene: 6. CDR3 length: 14 amino acids. CDR3 DNA: TGTGCCTGGTTTCTAGCGGGGGGCCGCGGGGAGCTGTTTTTT. Protein sequence: CAWFLAGGRGELFF.

The chain employs TRBV2 and TRBJ1-5, with 8 bases matching TRBD1. The CDR3 totals 16 residues. Germline V lookup: CDR1 SNHLY, CDR2 FYNNEI. Trimming removed 1 base from V and 4 bases from J; junction bases left unmatched: 6. The CDR3 is CASSEGSGQGNQPQHF. The CDR3 region has the DNA TGTGCCAGCAGTGAAGGTAGCGGACAGGGTAATCAGCCCCAGCATTTT.

The chain couples TRBV15 to TRBJ2-1, with TRBD2 matching over 9 bases. In germline, CDR1 is LNHNV, CDR2 YYDKDF (reference sequence). The CDR3 has 17 amino acids. V was pared by 1 base and J by 5 bases, with 9 bases of the junction left unmatched. CDR3 loop: CATSRGPAGGPDNEQFF. In DNA form, the CDR3 reads TGTGCCACCAGCAGAGGTCCGGCGGGGGGGCCGGACAATGAGCAGTTCTTC.

The rearrangement links TRBV7-8 to TRBJ2-5; unclear D gene. CDR1 SGHVS and CDR2 FQNEAQ come from the germline V gene. V gave up 2 bases and J gave up 2 bases, with 9 bases separating them. This CDR3 has 14 residues. In nucleotides, the CDR3 is TGTGCCAGCAGCTTAAGTACAGAGCAAGAGACCCAGTACTTC. Translation: CASSLSTEQETQYF. Based on the CDR3 plus reference TRBV7-8 and TRBJ2-5, the full variable domain is GAGVSQSPRYKVAKRGQDVALRCDPISGHVSLFWYQQALGQGPEFLTYFQNEAQLDKSGLPSDRFFAERPEGSVSTLKIQRTQQEDSAVYLCASSLSTEQETQYFGPGTRLLVL.

This chain connects TRBV27 to TRBJ2-2; 7 nucleotides match TRBD2. V lost 8 bases to trimming and J lost 4 bases; unmatched junction nucleotides: 7. The CDR3 spans 14 residues. CDR1 MNHEY and CDR2 SMNVEV come from the germline V gene (reference sequence). The CDR3 DNA is TGTGCCAGCGAGAGACTAGCAGGCACCGGGGAGCTGTTTTTT. Amino acids: CASERLAGTGELFF.

The V and J genes are TRBV18 and TRBJ1-2; 7 nucleotides align to TRBD1. Germline CDR1 reads KGHSH; CDR2 reads LQKENI. The V gene end was trimmed by 2 bases and the J gene end by 2 bases; junction bases not matched to a gene: 23. This CDR3 spans 21 amino acids. CDR3 loop: CASSPFLQRPNPGQPNYGYTF. The DNA of the CDR3 is TGTGCCAGCTCACCATTTCTTCAACGTCCCAATCCGGGACAGCCGAACTATGGCTACACCTTC.

J is TRBJ1-1 and V is TRBV28, with 7 bases matching TRBD1. Trimming cost V 6 bases and J 1 base; bases outside gene matches: 8. The CDR3 is 15 residues long. The germline gives CDR1 MDHEN, CDR2 SYDVKM. The CDR3 nucleotides are TGTGCCAGCAGCTGGTCCGGGACAGAGAACACTGAAGCTTTCTTT. Its protein is CASSWSGTENTEAFF.

V is TRBV5-1 and J is TRBJ2-7, with 15 bases lining up with TRBD2. There are 22 residues in the CDR3. Trimming at V came to 2 bases and at J to 3 bases, leaving 21 bases not matched to a gene. CDR1 is SGHRS, CDR2 YFSETQ, per germline. CDR3 DNA: TGCGCCAGCAGCTTCAGAGTGGCGGTAAACGGGACTAGCGGGAGGTCGGACTACGAGCAGTACTTC. This gives the protein CASSFRVAVNGTSGRSDYEQYF.

A note on this clone: Its ends do not fully match the called genes, so a read error is possible. Additional DNA sequences in this sample encode the identical CDR3. The chain couples TRBV5-1 to TRBJ1-6, with 8 bases matching TRBD1. Germline V gene lookup returns CDR1 SGHRS and CDR2 YFSETQ. The CDR3 consists of 16 residues. The CDR3 reads CASSLVGDRYNSPLHF. The CDR3 nucleotides read TGCGCCAGCAGCTTGGTGGGGGACAGGTATAATTCCCCCCTCCACTTT.

This clone was detected a few times. The chain combines TRBV2 with TRBJ2-5; maybe TRBD1 (5 bases). Trimming left V 3 bases short and J 3 bases short, with 29 bases between. The germline V gene has CDR1 SNHLY and CDR2 FYNNEI. This CDR3 comprises 20 residues. CDR3 sequence: CASSDIFRGTPLFHEETQYF. The CDR3 DNA follows: TGTGCCAGCAGTGACATTTTTAGGGGAACCCCACTTTTCCACGAAGAGACCCAGTACTTC.

The V gene is TRBV2, the J gene TRBJ1-6; the D gene is possibly TRBD1 (5 bases). The CDR3 extends over 15 amino acids. V lost 6 bases to trimming and J lost 6 bases, with 15 bases between them. Germline CDR1 is SNHLY and CDR2 is FYNNEI. CDR3 DNA: TGTGCCAGCAGATCCCGGCGGGACTTTAATTCACCCCTCCACTTT. Translating gives CASRSRRDFNSPLHF. The full variable domain, rest sourced from reference TRBV2 and TRBJ1-6, is EPEVTQTPSHQVTQMGQEVILRCVPISNHLYFYWYRQILGQKVEFLVSFYNNEISEKSEIFDDQFSVERPDGSNFTLKIRSTKLEDSAMYFCASRSRRDFNSPLHFGNGTRLTVT.

The chain combines TRBV2 with TRBJ2-1; 13 bases agree with TRBD2. Germline V gene data show CDR1 as SNHLY and CDR2 as FYNNEI. V was pared by 6 bases and J by 5 bases, with 7 bases of the junction left unmatched. The CDR3 has 16 amino acids. This CDR3 reads CASRGGLAGMDNEQFF. The CDR3 bases are TGTGCCAGCAGGGGGGGACTAGCGGGGATGGACAATGAGCAGTTCTTC.

This rearrangement joins TRBV11-2 to TRBJ2-7, with 11 bases that match TRBD2. The germline V gene has CDR1 SGHAT and CDR2 FQNNGV. Trimming at V came to 6 bases and at J to 5 bases, leaving 15 bases not matched to a gene. The CDR3 spans 17 residues. CDR3 bases: TGTGCCAGCAGTACCGGGACTAGCGGTTTAGGTTACCACGAGCAGTACTTC. It specifies CASSTGTSGLGYHEQYF.

V gene TRBV9 combines with J gene TRBJ2-1; 11 nucleotides line up with TRBD2. The length of the CDR3 is 15 residues. CDR1 and CDR2 from the germline V gene are SGDLS and YYNGEE. J gave up 5 bases and V 2 bases, and 3 bases lay outside the gene matches. The CDR3 nucleotides read TGTGCCAGCAGCGTCGGGACTAGCGGTAACAATGAGCAGTTCTTC. Encoded protein: CASSVGTSGNNEQFF.

This sequence joins TRBV5-6 and TRBJ1-1; D uncertain. There are 16 residues in the CDR3. Trimming took off 2 bases at V and 1 base at J, with 15 bases between the two ends. The germline gives CDR1 SGHDT, CDR2 YYEEEE. This chain's CDR3 is CASSLTHTGENTEAFF. Written as DNA, the CDR3 is TGTGCCAGCAGCTTAACACACACCGGGGAGAACACTGAAGCTTTCTTT.

The gene calls are TRBV7-8 and TRBJ1-4; a possible D gene is TRBD1 (6 bases). The CDR3 covers 14 residues. Germline loops: CDR1 SGHVS, CDR2 FQNEAQ. V was clipped by 5 bases and J by 8 bases, with 15 bases between them. Written as DNA, the CDR3 is TGTGCCAGCAGCCCCACACAGGGTGGGGAAAAACTGTTTTTT. As protein: CASSPTQGGEKLFF. Filled out from reference TRBV7-8 and TRBJ1-4, the complete variable domain reads GAGVSQSPRYKVAKRGQDVALRCDPISGHVSLFWYQQALGQGPEFLTYFQNEAQLDKSGLPSDRFFAERPEGSVSTLKIQRTQQEDSAVYLCASSPTQGGEKLFFGSGTQLSVL.

The chain employs TRBV10-3 and TRBJ1-4; D remains ambiguous. Trimming took 3 bases from V and 7 from J, leaving 12 bases between them. The CDR3 runs 14 residues. Per the germline V gene, CDR1 is ENHRY and CDR2 is SYGVKD. CDR3 sequence (DNA): TGTGCCATCAGTGACGCGGGAAGGAGTGAAAAACTGTTTTTT. It encodes CAISDAGRSEKLFF.

V usage is TRBV20-1 and J usage is TRBJ2-5; possible D gene TRBD1, 6 bases. There are 11 residues in the CDR3. Trimming pared 5 bases from V and 3 bases from J, leaving 7 bases between. The germline CDR1 and CDR2 sequences are DFQATT and SNEGSKA (reference sequence). Written as DNA, the CDR3 is TGCAGTGCTTCAGGGGAAGAGACCCAGTACTTC. Amino acid sequence: CSASGEETQYF.

In this sample, this clone turned up a few times. This chain uses TRBV14 with TRBJ2-7, with D perhaps matching TRBD2 (5 bases). The CDR3 runs 15 residues. Germline loops: CDR1 SGHDN, CDR2 FVKESK. Trimming cost V 5 bases and J 0 bases, with 14 bases left between them. In DNA, the CDR3 is TGTGCCAGCAGCACGGACTTCCAGAGCTCCTACGAGCAGTACTTC. It yields the protein CASSTDFQSSYEQYF.